These 4 T cell receptor beta chains originate from one sample sequenced in a study of CD8 T cells in Susac syndrome. After extraction with the RNeasy kit, about 0.45 to 1 ug of the RNA was reverse transcribed using random hexamers. MiXCR was run by TCRdb on the immunoSEQ multiplex PCR reads, yielding one entry per CDR3 protein. The sample shows 200,000 or so distinct CDR3 sequences, approximately 94% of them seen only once. Sequencing input: CD4+ T cells from PBMCs. The receptors here all came from a human donor with Susac syndrome.

This sequence joins TRBV10-3 and TRBJ2-2; TRBD1 might be the D (5 bases). V gave up 0 bases and J gave up 4 bases, with 9 bases separating them. Germline CDR1 reads ENHRY; CDR2 reads SYGVKD. This CDR3 contains 15 residues. The CDR3 loop is CAISESSRATGELFF. The DNA of the CDR3 is TGTGCCATCAGTGAGTCTTCCAGGGCCACCGGGGAGCTGTTTTTT.

The chain is built from TRBV28 and TRBJ2-7, with 9 bases matching TRBD1. Unmatched junction bases numbered 7, after V lost 6 bases and J lost 1 base. In germline, CDR1 is MDHEN, CDR2 SYDVKM. The CDR3 runs to 15 residues. For the CDR3, the DNA is TGTGCCAGCAGCTCCCGGGACAGGGTATCCTACGAGCAGTACTTC. This sequence encodes CASSSRDRVSYEQYF.

The chain uses TRBV7-9 and TRBJ2-1; D possibly corresponds to TRBD2 (6 bases). The length of the CDR3 is 15 residues. Germline loops: CDR1 SEHNR, CDR2 FQNEAQ (reference sequence). V shed 5 bases and J shed 6 bases, with 17 bases lying between them. The CDR3 spells CASSPGPVGGNEQFF. The CDR3 coding sequence is TGTGCCAGCAGCCCGGGGCCAGTGGGGGGCAATGAGCAGTTCTTC.

V usage is TRBV20-1 and J usage is TRBJ2-7; D unresolved. The germline gives CDR1 DFQATT, CDR2 SNEGSKA (reference sequence). V lost 3 bases and J 3 bases, leaving 18 bases between the germline ends. This CDR3 is 15 amino acids long. For the CDR3, the DNA is TGCAGTGCTAGGGGTTCCTCTTCCCCCCACTACGAGCAGTACTTC. This codes for CSARGSSSPHYEQYF.